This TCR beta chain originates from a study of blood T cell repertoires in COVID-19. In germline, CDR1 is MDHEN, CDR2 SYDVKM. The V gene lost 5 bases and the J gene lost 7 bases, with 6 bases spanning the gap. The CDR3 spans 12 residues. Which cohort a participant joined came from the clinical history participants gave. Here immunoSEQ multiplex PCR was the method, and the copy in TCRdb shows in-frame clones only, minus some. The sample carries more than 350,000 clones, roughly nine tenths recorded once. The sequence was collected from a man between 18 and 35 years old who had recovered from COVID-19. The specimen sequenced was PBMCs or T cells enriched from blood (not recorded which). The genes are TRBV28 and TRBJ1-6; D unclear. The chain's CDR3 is CASSRVNSPLHF. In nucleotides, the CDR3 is TGTGCCAGCAGTCGAGTAAATTCACCCCTCCACTTT.